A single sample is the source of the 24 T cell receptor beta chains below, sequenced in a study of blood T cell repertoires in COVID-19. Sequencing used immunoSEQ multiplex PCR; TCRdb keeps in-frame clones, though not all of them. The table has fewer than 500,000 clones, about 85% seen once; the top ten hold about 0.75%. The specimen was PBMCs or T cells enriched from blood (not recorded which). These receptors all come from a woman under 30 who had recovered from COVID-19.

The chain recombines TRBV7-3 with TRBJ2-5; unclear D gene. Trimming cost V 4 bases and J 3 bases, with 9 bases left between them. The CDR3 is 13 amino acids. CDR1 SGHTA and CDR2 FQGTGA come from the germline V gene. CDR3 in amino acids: CASSSTQEETQYF. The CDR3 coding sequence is TGTGCCAGCAGCTCGACCCAGGAAGAGACCCAGTACTTC.

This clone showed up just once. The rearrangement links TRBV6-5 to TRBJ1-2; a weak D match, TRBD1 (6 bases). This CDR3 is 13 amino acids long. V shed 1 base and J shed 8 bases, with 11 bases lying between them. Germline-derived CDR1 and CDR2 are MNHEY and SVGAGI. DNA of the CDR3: TGTGCCAGCAGTTACTTGACAGGTAGCGGCTACACCTTC. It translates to CASSYLTGSGYTF.

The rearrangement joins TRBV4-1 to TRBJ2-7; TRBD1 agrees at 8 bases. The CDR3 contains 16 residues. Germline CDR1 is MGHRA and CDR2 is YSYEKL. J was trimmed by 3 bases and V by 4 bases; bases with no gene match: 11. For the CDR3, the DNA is TGCGCCAGCAGCCTCCTAATTACAGGGGGAGGCTACGAGCAGTACTTC. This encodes CASSLLITGGGYEQYF.

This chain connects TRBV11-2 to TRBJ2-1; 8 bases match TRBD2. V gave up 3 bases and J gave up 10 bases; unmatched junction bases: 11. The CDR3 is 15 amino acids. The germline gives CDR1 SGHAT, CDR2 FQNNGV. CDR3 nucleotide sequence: TGTGCCAGCAGCTTCGGGGGGGCCGGTCTAATGGAGCAGTTCTTC. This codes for CASSFGGAGLMEQFF.

CDR3 in amino acids: CASSVTQGGYGYTF. CDR3 nucleotide sequence: TGTGCCAGCAGCGTTACACAGGGGGGCTATGGCTACACCTTC. The J gene is TRBJ1-2, the V gene TRBV9, with 8 nucleotides matching TRBD1. There are 14 residues in the CDR3. With 2 bases clipped from V and 4 bases from J, the junction kept 4 bases outside the gene matches. Germline V lookup: CDR1 SGDLS, CDR2 YYNGEE.

Here the CDR3 reads CASSVVPEYSGNTIYF. For the CDR3, the DNA is TGTGCCAGCAGCGTAGTTCCAGAATACTCTGGAAACACCATATATTTT. This rearrangement joins TRBV9 to TRBJ1-3, with D unclear. Germline V gives CDR1 SGDLS, CDR2 YYNGEE. The CDR3 covers 16 residues. Trimming took off 0 bases at V and 0 bases at J, with 10 bases between the two ends. Drawing the rest from reference TRBV9 and TRBJ1-3, the complete variable domain is DSGVTQTPKHLITATGQRVTLRCSPRSGDLSVYWYQQSLDQGLQFLIQYYNGEERAKGNILERFSAQQFPDLHSELNLSSLELGDSALYFCASSVVPEYSGNTIYFGEGSWLTVV.

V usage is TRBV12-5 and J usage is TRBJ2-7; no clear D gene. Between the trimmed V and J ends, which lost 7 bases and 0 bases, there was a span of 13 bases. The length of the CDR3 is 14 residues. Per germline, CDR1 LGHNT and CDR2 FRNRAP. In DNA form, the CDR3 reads TGTGCTAGTGTTCCATTCGACACCTCCTACGAGCAGTACTTC. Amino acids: CASVPFDTSYEQYF.

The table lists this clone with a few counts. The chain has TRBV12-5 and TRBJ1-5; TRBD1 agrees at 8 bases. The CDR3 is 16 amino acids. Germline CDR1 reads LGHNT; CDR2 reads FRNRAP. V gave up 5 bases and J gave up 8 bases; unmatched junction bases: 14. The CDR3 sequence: CASGPGAGGFIEPQHF. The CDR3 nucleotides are TGTGCTAGTGGTCCAGGGGCAGGGGGCTTCATAGAGCCCCAGCATTTT.

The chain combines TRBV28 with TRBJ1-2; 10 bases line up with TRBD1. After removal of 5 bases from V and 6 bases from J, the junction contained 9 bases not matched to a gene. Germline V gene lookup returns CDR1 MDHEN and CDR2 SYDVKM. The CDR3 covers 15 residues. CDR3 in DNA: TGTGCCAGCAGTGATACCGGGACAGGGGTCGATGGCTACACCTTC. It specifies CASSDTGTGVDGYTF.

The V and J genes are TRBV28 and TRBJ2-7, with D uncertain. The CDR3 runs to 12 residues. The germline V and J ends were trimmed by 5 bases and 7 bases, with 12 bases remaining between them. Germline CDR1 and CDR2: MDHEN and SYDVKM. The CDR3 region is CASSIPYREQYF. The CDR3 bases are TGTGCCAGCAGTATACCTTATCGGGAGCAGTACTTC.

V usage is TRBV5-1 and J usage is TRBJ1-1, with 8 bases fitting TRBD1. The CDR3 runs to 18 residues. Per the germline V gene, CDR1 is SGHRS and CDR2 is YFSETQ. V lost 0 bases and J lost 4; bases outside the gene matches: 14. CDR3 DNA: TGCGCCAGCAGCTTGGAGACGGGACAGGCTGATTCGGCCACTGAAGCTTTCTTT. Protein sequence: CASSLETGQADSATEAFF.

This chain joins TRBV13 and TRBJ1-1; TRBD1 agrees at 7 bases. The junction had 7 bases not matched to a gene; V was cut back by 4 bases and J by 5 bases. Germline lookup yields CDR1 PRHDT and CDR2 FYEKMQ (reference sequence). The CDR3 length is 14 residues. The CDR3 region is CASSSQGGGTEAFF. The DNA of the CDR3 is TGTGCCAGCAGCTCCCAAGGGGGCGGAACTGAAGCTTTCTTT. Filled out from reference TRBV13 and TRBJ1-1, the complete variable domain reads AAGVIQSPRHLIKEKRETATLKCYPIPRHDTVYWYQQGPGQDPQFLISFYEKMQSDKGSIPDRFSAQQFSDYHSELNMSSLELGDSALYFCASSSQGGGTEAFFGQGTRLTVV.

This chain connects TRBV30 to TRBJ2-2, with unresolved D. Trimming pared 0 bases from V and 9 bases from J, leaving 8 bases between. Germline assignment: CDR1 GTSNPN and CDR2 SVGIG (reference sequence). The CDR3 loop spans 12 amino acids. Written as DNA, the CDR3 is TGTGCCTGGAGTGTAGTGGAGAGGGAGCTGTTTTTT. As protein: CAWSVVERELFF.

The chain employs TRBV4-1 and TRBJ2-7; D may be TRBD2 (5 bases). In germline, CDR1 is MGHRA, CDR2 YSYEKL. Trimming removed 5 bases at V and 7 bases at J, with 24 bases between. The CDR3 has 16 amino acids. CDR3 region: CASSSVGDYRPWEQYF. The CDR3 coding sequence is TGCGCCAGCAGCTCCGTGGGAGACTATCGTCCGTGGGAGCAGTACTTC.

The CDR3 reads CASSIITGTNEQFF. For the CDR3, the DNA is TGTGCCAGTAGTATAATCACAGGTACCAATGAGCAGTTCTTC. The chain carries TRBV19 and TRBJ2-1; weak D call: TRBD1 (5 bases). V lost 2 bases, J lost 6 bases, and 11 bases lay in between. CDR1 and CDR2 from the germline V gene are LNHDA and SQIVND (reference sequence). The CDR3 spans 14 residues. Together with reference TRBV19 and TRBJ2-1, the CDR3 gives the full variable domain: DGGITQSPKYLFRKEGQNVTLSCEQNLNHDAMYWYRQDPGQGLRLIYYSQIVNDFQKGDIAEGYSVSREKKESFPLTVTSAQKNPTAFYLCASSIITGTNEQFFGPGTRLTVL.

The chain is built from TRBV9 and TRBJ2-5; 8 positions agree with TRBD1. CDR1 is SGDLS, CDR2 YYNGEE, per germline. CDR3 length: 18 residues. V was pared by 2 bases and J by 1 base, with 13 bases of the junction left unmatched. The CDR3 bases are TGTGCCAGCAGCGTCGGTTGGGCCGGACAGGGTGGCCAAGAGACCCAGTACTTC. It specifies CASSVGWAGQGGQETQYF.

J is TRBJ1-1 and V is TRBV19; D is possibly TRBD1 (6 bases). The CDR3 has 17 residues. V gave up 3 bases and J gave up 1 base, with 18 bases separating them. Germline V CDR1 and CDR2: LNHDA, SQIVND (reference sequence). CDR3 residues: CASSMERQGFTNTEAFF. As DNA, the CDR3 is TGTGCCAGTAGTATGGAACGCCAGGGGTTTACGAACACTGAAGCTTTCTTT.

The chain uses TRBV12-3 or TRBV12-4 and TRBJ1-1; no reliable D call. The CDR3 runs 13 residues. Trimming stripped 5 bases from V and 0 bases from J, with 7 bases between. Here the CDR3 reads CASSPTLNTEAFF. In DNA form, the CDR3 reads TGTGCCAGCAGTCCCACATTGAACACTGAAGCTTTCTTT.

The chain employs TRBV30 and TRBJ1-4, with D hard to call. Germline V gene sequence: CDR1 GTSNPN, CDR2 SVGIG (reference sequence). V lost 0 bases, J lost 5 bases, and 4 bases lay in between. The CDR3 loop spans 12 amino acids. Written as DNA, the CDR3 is TGTGCCTGGAGTGTACAAAATGAAAAACTGTTTTTT. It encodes CAWSVQNEKLFF.

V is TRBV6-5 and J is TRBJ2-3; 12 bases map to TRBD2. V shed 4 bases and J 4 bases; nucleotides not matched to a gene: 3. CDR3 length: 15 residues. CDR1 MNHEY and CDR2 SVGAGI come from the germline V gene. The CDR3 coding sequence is TGTGCCAGCAGTTCCCTAGCGGGGGGGCCAGATACGCAGTATTTT. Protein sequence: CASSSLAGGPDTQYF.

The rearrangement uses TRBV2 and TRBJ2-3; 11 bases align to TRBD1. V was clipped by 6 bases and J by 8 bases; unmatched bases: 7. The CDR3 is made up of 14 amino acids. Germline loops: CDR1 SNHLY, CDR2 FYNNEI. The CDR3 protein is CASRGQGEGGTQYF. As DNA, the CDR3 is TGTGCCAGCAGGGGACAGGGGGAAGGAGGTACGCAGTATTTT.

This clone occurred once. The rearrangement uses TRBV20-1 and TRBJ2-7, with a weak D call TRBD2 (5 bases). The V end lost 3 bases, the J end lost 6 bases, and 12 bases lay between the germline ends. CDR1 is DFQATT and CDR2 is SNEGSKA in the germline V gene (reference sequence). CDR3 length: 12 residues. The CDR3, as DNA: TGCAGTGCTAGTGAAGCGGATGGCGAGCAGTACTTC. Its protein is CSASEADGEQYF.

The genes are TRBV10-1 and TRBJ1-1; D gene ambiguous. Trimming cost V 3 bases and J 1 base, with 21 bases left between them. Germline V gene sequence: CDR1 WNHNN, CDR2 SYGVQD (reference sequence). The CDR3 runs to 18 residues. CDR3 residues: CASSEKSEGLDGNTEAFF. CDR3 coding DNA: TGCGCCAGCAGTGAAAAGTCCGAGGGCCTCGACGGGAACACTGAAGCTTTCTTT.

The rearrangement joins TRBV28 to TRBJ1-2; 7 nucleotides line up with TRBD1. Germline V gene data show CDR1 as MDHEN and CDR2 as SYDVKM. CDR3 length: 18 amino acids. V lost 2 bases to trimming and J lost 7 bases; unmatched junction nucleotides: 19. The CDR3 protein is CASSLDGTVQISSGGYTF. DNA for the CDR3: TGTGCCAGCAGTTTAGATGGGACAGTTCAGATTAGCTCGGGTGGCTACACCTTC.